This entry lists 22 T cell receptor beta chains sequenced from one sample in a study of T-cell reconstitution after alpha-beta-depleted transplantation in children. For TCRbeta, the library was prepared with unique molecular identifiers. TCRdb re-analysed the PCR reads in MiXCR, keeping a single row per CDR3 protein. The profile shows 200,000 to 250,000 distinct CDR3 sequences, roughly a quarter of them singletons. The source material was PBMCs, sampled before TCRalphabeta/CD19-depleted stem cell transplant. These receptors came from a girl aged 2-10 years with Fanconi anemia, due to receive a stem cell transplant.

J is TRBJ1-1 and V is TRBV29-1, with no clear D. Trimming removed 7 bases at V and 0 bases at J, with 9 bases between. CDR1 SQVTM and CDR2 ANQGSEA come from the germline V gene. This CDR3 comprises 12 residues. CDR3 sequence reads: CSGVTLNTEAFF. Written as DNA, the CDR3 is TGCAGCGGTGTGACCCTGAACACTGAAGCTTTCTTT.

In this sample, this clonotype turned up once. The chain is built from TRBV29-1 and TRBJ2-1; D is uncertain. Deletions cut 1 base from V and 0 bases from J, with 7 bases between. CDR3 length: 14 amino acids. CDR1 SQVTM and CDR2 ANQGSEA come from the germline V gene. The CDR3 nucleotides read TGCAGCGTTGAAGGTGACCCCTCCTACAATGAGCAGTTCTTC. Translating gives CSVEGDPSYNEQFF.

The chain is built from TRBV4-2 and TRBJ2-5; either TRBD1 or TRBD2 may supply D (5 bases each). This CDR3 comprises 16 residues. V was clipped by 4 bases and J by 2 bases, with 17 bases between them. Germline V gene sequence: CDR1 LGHNA, CDR2 YNFKEQ. CDR3 sequence: CASSLILGTAQETQYF. The CDR3 bases are TGTGCCAGCAGCCTAATACTCGGGACCGCACAAGAGACCCAGTACTTC.

The chain recombines TRBV4-2 with TRBJ2-2; D is ambiguous. The V end was cut by 3 bases, the J end by 6 bases, with 5 bases between. Germline CDR1 reads LGHNA; CDR2 reads YNFKEQ. There are 12 residues in the CDR3. In nucleotides, the CDR3 is TGTGCCAGCAGCCAGTGGTCCGGGGAGCTGTTTTTT. Its translation: CASSQWSGELFF.

This clonotype was recorded only once. The J gene is TRBJ2-5, the V gene TRBV12-2; the table calls TRBD1, which could not be checked here. TRBV12-2 is an annotated pseudogene. The CDR3 has 14 amino acids. The CDR3 nucleotides are TGTGCAAGTCGCTTTAACAGGTTTCAAGAGACCCAGTACTTC. Translation: CASRFNRFQETQYF.

This clonotype came up a few times. The chain recombines TRBV6-5 with TRBJ1-3, with TRBD1 identical over 8 bases. The CDR3 runs 18 residues. J was trimmed by 0 bases and V by 0 bases; bases with no gene match: 7. CDR1 and CDR2 (germline): MNHEY, SVGAGI. The CDR3: CASSYSGPGGFSGNTIYF. The CDR3 DNA follows: TGTGCCAGCAGTTACTCTGGGCCAGGGGGCTTCTCTGGAAACACCATATATTTT.

The gene calls are TRBV6-1 and TRBJ2-7, with D possibly matching TRBD1 (6 bases). CDR1 and CDR2 from the germline V gene are MNHNS and SASEGT. V was shortened by 0 bases and J by 1 base, with 7 bases between the two germline ends. This CDR3 has 14 residues. This chain's CDR3 is CASSEAGTSYEQYF. The CDR3 DNA is TGTGCCAGCAGTGAAGCCGGGACATCCTACGAGCAGTACTTC.

This clonotype was found many times. The V gene is TRBV5-6, the J gene TRBJ2-7; D is unclear. CDR3 size: 13 residues. Deletions cut 8 bases from V and 0 bases from J, with 12 bases between. CDR1 and CDR2 (germline): SGHDT, YYEEEE. CDR3 loop: CASTAFSSYEQYF. The CDR3, as DNA: TGTGCCAGTACCGCCTTTAGCTCCTACGAGCAGTACTTC.

The chain's CDR3 is CASSRPGLAAYNEQFF. CDR3 nucleotides: TGCGCCAGCAGCAGGCCTGGACTAGCTGCCTACAATGAGCAGTTCTTC. This sequence joins TRBV5-1 and TRBJ2-1; 8 positions agree with TRBD2. The CDR3 covers 16 residues. The germline CDR1 and CDR2 sequences are SGHRS and YFSETQ. V shed 4 bases and J 2 bases; nucleotides not matched to a gene: 8.

The J gene is TRBJ2-7, the V gene TRBV2; either TRBD1 or TRBD2 may supply D (6 bases each). V lost 4 bases and J 2 bases, leaving 9 bases between the germline ends. CDR3 size: 13 residues. From germline, CDR1 is SNHLY and CDR2 FYNNEI. CDR3 sequence: CASSAGATYEQYF. For the CDR3, the DNA is TGTGCCAGCAGTGCGGGGGCCACCTACGAGCAGTACTTC.

This chain joins TRBV28 and TRBJ2-7; a possible D gene is TRBD2 (7 bases). The germline gives CDR1 MDHEN, CDR2 SYDVKM. The CDR3 sequence is 14 residues long. Between the trimmed V and J ends, which lost 3 bases and 4 bases, there was a span of 13 bases. The CDR3 reads CASSLFGGAYEQYF. CDR3 sequence (DNA): TGTGCCAGCAGTTTGTTTGGGGGGGCGTACGAGCAGTACTTC.

There are a few counts of this clonotype. V usage is TRBV2 and J usage is TRBJ2-4; 7 bases map to TRBD2. The CDR3 has 16 amino acids. Per the germline V gene, CDR1 is SNHLY and CDR2 is FYNNEI. V was pared by 5 bases and J by 0 bases, with 7 bases of the junction left unmatched. The CDR3 here is CASSPASGLAKNIQYF. The DNA for the CDR3 is TGTGCCAGCAGTCCCGCTAGCGGTCTAGCCAAAAACATTCAGTACTTC. The entire variable domain, with the rest obtained from reference TRBV2 and TRBJ2-4, is as follows: EPEVTQTPSHQVTQMGQEVILRCVPISNHLYFYWYRQILGQKVEFLVSFYNNEISEKSEIFDDQFSVERPDGSNFTLKIRSTKLEDSAMYFCASSPASGLAKNIQYFGAGTRLSVL.

This chain joins TRBV10-3 and TRBJ1-4; D remains ambiguous. This CDR3 is 12 amino acids long. V was trimmed by 6 bases and J by 5 bases, leaving 7 bases between them. Germline values: CDR1 ENHRY, CDR2 SYGVKD. This CDR3 is CAIRSSNEKLFF. In nucleotides, the CDR3 is TGTGCCATCAGGTCGTCCAATGAAAAACTGTTTTTT.

This clonotype appeared a few times. V is TRBV20-1 and J is TRBJ2-7; no reliable D call. V was pared by 3 bases and J by 2 bases, with 5 bases between. Looked up from germline, CDR1 is DFQATT and CDR2 is SNEGSKA (reference sequence). The CDR3 extends over 11 amino acids. CDR3 residues: CSASSTYEQYF. The CDR3 DNA sequence: TGCAGTGCTAGCTCAACCTACGAGCAGTACTTC.

A single count supports this clonotype. V usage is TRBV6-1 and J usage is TRBJ2-7; maybe TRBD1 (5 bases). Germline CDR1 reads MNHNS; CDR2 reads SASEGT. Trimming took 7 bases from V and 4 from J, leaving 11 bases between them. The CDR3 runs to 12 residues. In DNA, the CDR3 is TGTGCCAGCACAGGGTCCACTTACGAGCAGTACTTC. This translates into CASTGSTYEQYF.

This chain joins TRBV21-1 and TRBJ1-2. TRBV21-1 is assigned pseudogene status. The CDR3 is 14 amino acids. The CDR3 reads CASSNGGSYYGYTF. CDR3 bases: TGTGCCAGCAGCAACGGCGGCAGTTACTATGGCTACACCTTC.

This clonotype has just a few counts. The rearrangement uses TRBV20-1 and TRBJ2-3; unclear D gene. This CDR3 region has 13 residues. The germline V gene encodes CDR1 DFQATT and CDR2 SNEGSKA (reference sequence). V lost 0 bases to trimming and J lost 4 bases, with 8 bases between them. The CDR3 DNA reads as TGCAGTGCTAGAGATCCCGGACCAGATACGCAGTATTTT. Translation: CSARDPGPDTQYF.

The chain joins TRBV23-1 to TRBJ2-3; D might be TRBD2 (6 bases). TRBV23-1 is an ORF for which the function is uncertain. V was shortened by 3 bases and J by 1 base, with 11 bases between the two germline ends. The CDR3 runs to 15 residues. In nucleotides, the CDR3 is TGCGCCAGCAGTCAGAAGGGAGGTGGCACAGATACGCAGTATTTT. As protein: CASSQKGGGTDTQYF.

The CDR3 region is CSVGTLAYEQYF. For the CDR3, the DNA is TGCAGCGTGGGGACGCTCGCCTACGAGCAGTACTTC. This sequence joins TRBV29-1 and TRBJ2-7, with D tentatively TRBD1 or TRBD2 (5 bases each). V dropped 6 bases and J dropped 2 bases, with 11 bases sitting between them. In germline, CDR1 is SQVTM, CDR2 ANQGSEA. The length of the CDR3 is 12 residues.

This clonotype was counted many times. The chain combines TRBV29-1 with TRBJ1-1, with TRBD1 matching over 8 bases. Germline trimming cut 6 bases from V and 3 bases from J; bases unmatched to any gene: 12. The CDR3 loop spans 15 amino acids. Germline V lookup: CDR1 SQVTM, CDR2 ANQGSEA. CDR3 in amino acids: CSVNQGAPYDTEAFF. The CDR3 DNA follows: TGCAGCGTGAATCAGGGGGCGCCGTACGACACTGAAGCTTTCTTT.

In its sample, this clonotype was seen many times. The chain carries TRBV29-1 and TRBJ2-7, with D hard to call. The CDR3 is 12 residues long. The V gene's germline CDR1 is SQVTM and CDR2 ANQGSEA. The V gene lost 0 bases and the J gene lost 0 bases, with 3 bases spanning the gap. The CDR3 loop reads CSVEESSYEQYF. DNA of the CDR3: TGCAGCGTTGAAGAGTCCTCCTACGAGCAGTACTTC.

A few counts support this clonotype. The V gene is TRBV6-5, the J gene TRBJ2-3; 9 bases are shared with TRBD2. The V gene end was trimmed by 2 bases and the J gene end by 2 bases; junction bases not matched to a gene: 14. Looked up from germline, CDR1 is MNHEY and CDR2 is SVGAGI. The CDR3 sequence is 19 residues long. CDR3 nucleotide sequence: TGTGCCAGCAGTTACCCCTTAATAGCGGGAGTAGGAAACACAGATACGCAGTATTTT. Encoded protein: CASSYPLIAGVGNTDTQYF.